This TCR beta chain was recorded in a study of blood T cell repertoires in COVID-19. The overall study: COVID-19 samples collected from the United States, Italy and Spain covered acute and convalescent phases. T cells, B-cell-depleted T cells, or PBMCs supplied cDNA or gDNA.

Assay used: immunoSEQ multiplex PCR; TCRdb lists only in-frame clones, some missing. This sample has some 80,000 clones; roughly 90% occur once, and the top ten carry roughly a sixth. The CDR3 consists of 15 residues. In germline, CDR1 is MDHEN, CDR2 SYDVKM. Germline trimming cut 7 bases from V and 12 bases from J; bases unmatched to any gene: 15. This receptor was obtained from a human donor in a cohort sampled during active COVID-19. Sequences were obtained from peripheral blood. This chain connects TRBV28 to TRBJ2-1, with 10 bases identical to TRBD1. As DNA, the CDR3 is TGTGCCAGCACGAGAGACAGGGGGCGGTCATATTGGCAGTTCTTC. Protein product: CASTRDRGRSYWQFF.